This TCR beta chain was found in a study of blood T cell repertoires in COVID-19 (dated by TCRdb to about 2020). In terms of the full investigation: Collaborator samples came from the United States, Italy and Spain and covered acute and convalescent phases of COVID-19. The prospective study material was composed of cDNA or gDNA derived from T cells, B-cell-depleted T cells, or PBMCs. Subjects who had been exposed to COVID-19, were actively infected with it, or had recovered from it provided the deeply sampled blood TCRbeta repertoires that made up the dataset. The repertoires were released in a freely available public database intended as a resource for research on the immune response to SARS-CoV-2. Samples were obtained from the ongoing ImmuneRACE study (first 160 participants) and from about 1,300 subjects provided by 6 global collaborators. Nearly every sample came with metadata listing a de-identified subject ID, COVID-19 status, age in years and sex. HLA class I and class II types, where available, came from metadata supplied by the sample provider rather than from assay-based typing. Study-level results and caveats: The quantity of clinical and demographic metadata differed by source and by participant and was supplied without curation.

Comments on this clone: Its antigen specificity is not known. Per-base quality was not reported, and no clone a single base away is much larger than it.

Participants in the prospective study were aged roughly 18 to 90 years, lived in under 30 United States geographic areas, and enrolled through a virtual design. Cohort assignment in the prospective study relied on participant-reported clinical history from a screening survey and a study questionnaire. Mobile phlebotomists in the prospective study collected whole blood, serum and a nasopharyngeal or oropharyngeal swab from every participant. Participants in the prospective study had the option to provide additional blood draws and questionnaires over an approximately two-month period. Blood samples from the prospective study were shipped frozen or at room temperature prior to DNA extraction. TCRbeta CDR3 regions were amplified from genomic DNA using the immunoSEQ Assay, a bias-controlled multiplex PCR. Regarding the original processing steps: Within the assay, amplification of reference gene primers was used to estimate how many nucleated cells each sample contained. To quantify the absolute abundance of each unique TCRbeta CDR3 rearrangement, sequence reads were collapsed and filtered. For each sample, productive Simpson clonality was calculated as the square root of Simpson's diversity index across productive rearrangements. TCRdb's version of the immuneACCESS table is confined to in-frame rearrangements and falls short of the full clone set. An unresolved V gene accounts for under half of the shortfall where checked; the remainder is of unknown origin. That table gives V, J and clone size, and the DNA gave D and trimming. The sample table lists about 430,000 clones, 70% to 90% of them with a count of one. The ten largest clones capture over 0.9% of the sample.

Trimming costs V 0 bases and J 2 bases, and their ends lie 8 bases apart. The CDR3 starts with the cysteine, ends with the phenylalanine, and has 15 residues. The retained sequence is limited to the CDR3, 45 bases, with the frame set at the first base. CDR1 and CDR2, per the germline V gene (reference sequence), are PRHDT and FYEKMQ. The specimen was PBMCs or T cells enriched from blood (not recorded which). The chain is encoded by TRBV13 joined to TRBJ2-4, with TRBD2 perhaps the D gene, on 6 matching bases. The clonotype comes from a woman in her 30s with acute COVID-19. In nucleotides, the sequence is TGTGCCAGCAGCTTAGGGCGGGGACCCAAAAACATTCAGTACTTC. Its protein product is CASSLGRGPKNIQYF.